This T cell receptor beta chain was captured by sequencing in a study of vaccination and CD4 T cells after COVID-19. Findings and caveats of the study: Post-vaccination, and not before, a median approximately 85% of reactive clones appeared in convalescent patients. Looking at convalescent patients, 304 of their 307 vaccine-specific clones were spike mono-reactive.

Trimming at V came to 6 bases and at J to 0 bases, leaving 7 bases not matched to a gene. CDR1 is DFQATT, CDR2 SNEGSKA, per germline (reference sequence). This CDR3 has 16 amino acids. The treatment was: roughly 11-day PBMC culture with coronavirus spike peptide pools or control peptides (ViraFEST assay). Via ViraFEST, peptide pools expanded antigen-specific T cells before TCR sequencing. The cultures had half their medium swapped for fresh IL-2 medium on days 3 and 7. Oncomine TCR Beta short-read sequencing was applied to DNA from cultured CD4+ T cells. TCRdb fed the PCR reads into MiXCR, producing one record per CDR3 protein. The sample holds around 16,000 distinct CDR3 sequences, about 60% seen once. This clonotype turned up a few times. Its specificity is not known.

This receptor was taken from a human donor who had recovered from COVID-19. The rearrangement joins TRBV20-1 to TRBJ2-1, with 11 nucleotides matching TRBD2. The sample comprised CD4+ T cells from blood, cultured in vitro. Here the CDR3 DNA reads TGCAGTGCGCGAGGGACTAGCGGACACTCCTACAATGAGCAGTTCTTC. This sequence encodes CSARGTSGHSYNEQFF.